The 9 T cell receptor beta chains in this list originate from one sample, sequenced in a study of technical replicates of blood from several donors. This table comes from immunoSEQ multiplex PCR, and its TCRdb copy is limited to in-frame clones, with some not included. The repertoire holds under 75,000 clones, with about 94% as singletons. The sequenced sample consisted of T cells isolated from PBMCs. These receptor sequences come from a human donor in good health.

The chain couples TRBV9 to TRBJ1-1; D uncertain. Germline V gene sequence: CDR1 SGDLS, CDR2 YYNGEE. The CDR3 length is 13 residues. V dropped 0 bases and J dropped 4 bases, with 7 bases sitting between them. The CDR3 DNA reads as TGTGCCAGCAGCGTAGATAGTATCACTGAAGCTTTCTTT. This sequence encodes CASSVDSITEAFF.

The CDR3 sequence: CASSLAMRREAEAFF. CDR3 DNA: TGTGCCAGCAGCTTAGCGATGCGCCGGGAGGCTGAAGCTTTCTTT. The chain links TRBV7-2 to TRBJ1-1; D unclear. Germline values: CDR1 SGHTA, CDR2 FQGNSA. CDR3 size: 15 residues. V lost 0 bases, J lost 6 bases, and 14 bases lay in between.

The V call is TRBV4-2, the J call TRBJ2-7; D might be TRBD1 (6 bases). Germline assignment: CDR1 LGHNA and CDR2 YNFKEQ. Trimming cost V 4 bases and J 3 bases, with 22 bases left between them. The CDR3 consists of 17 residues. Written as DNA, the CDR3 is TGTGCCAGCAGCCCAGGGGAAGGACTTGGAGCCCGCTACGAGCAGTACTTC. The encoded protein is CASSPGEGLGARYEQYF.

The gene calls are TRBV5-5 and TRBJ2-7, with TRBD1 matching 7 bases. The CDR3 covers 13 residues. Unmatched junction bases numbered 6, after V lost 3 bases and J lost 6 bases. Germline CDR1 and CDR2: SGHKS and YYEKEE (reference sequence). The chain's CDR3 is CASSSDTGAEQYF. The CDR3 nucleotides are TGTGCCAGCAGCTCGGATACAGGGGCCGAGCAGTACTTC.

The chain links TRBV27 to TRBJ2-1, with 8 bases that match TRBD1. V was pared by 6 bases and J by 8 bases, with 12 bases of the junction left unmatched. The CDR3 sequence is 15 residues long. CDR1 and CDR2 (germline): MNHEY, SMNVEV (reference sequence). The CDR3 sequence is CASSMGQVASYEQFF. The CDR3 DNA is TGTGCCAGCAGCATGGGACAGGTCGCGAGCTATGAGCAGTTCTTC.

The chain is built from TRBV5-4 and TRBJ2-1, with 8 bases matching TRBD2. Germline CDR1 reads SGHNT; CDR2 reads YYREEE (reference sequence). This CDR3 contains 15 residues. With V trimmed by 0 bases and J by 7 bases, 6 bases remained unmatched. The CDR3 loop reads CASSLGLAGGNEQFF. The CDR3 DNA reads TGTGCCAGCAGCTTGGGGCTAGCGGGCGGAAATGAGCAGTTCTTC.

This chain connects TRBV10-3 to TRBJ2-1; 8 bases fit TRBD2. This CDR3 has 14 residues. The V and J ends lost 10 bases and 3 bases, in that order; junction bases with no gene match: 8. Germline CDR1 ENHRY, CDR2 SYGVKD. This CDR3 reads CATSPSGSYNEQFF. The DNA for the CDR3 is TGTGCCACCTCCCCAAGCGGGAGCTACAATGAGCAGTTCTTC.

The chain links TRBV10-3 to TRBJ2-7; D unclear. The V end lost 11 bases, the J end lost 6 bases, and 17 bases lay between the germline ends. This CDR3 is built from 12 residues. Germline CDR1 reads ENHRY; CDR2 reads SYGVKD. CDR3 sequence reads: CAVRLSGSEQYF. Here the CDR3 DNA reads TGTGCCGTGCGCCTGTCAGGCAGCGAGCAGTACTTC.

The V and J genes are TRBV5-1 and TRBJ1-1; 7 bases match TRBD1. With 4 bases clipped from V and 7 bases from J, the junction kept 4 bases outside the gene matches. The germline CDR1 and CDR2 sequences are SGHRS and YFSETQ. The CDR3 spans 12 residues. The DNA for the CDR3 is TGCGCCAGCAGCACGGACAGGCATGAAGCTTTCTTT. Translation: CASSTDRHEAFF.